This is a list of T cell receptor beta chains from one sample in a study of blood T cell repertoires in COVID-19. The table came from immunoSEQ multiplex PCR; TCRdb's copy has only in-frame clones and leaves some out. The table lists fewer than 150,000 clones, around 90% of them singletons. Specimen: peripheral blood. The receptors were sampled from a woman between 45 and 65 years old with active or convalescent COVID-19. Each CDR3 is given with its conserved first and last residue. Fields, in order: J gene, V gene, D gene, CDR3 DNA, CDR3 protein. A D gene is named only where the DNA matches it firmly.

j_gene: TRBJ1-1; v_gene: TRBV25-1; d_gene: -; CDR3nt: TGTGCCAGCAGGGGGGGAACTCGAACCCATGGCACTGAAGCTTTCTTT; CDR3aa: CASRGGTRTHGTEAFF
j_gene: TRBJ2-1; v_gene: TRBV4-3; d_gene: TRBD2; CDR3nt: TGCGCCAGCAGCCTCTCGGCTAGCGGGGGGAATGAGCAGTTCTTC; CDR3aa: CASSLSASGGNEQFF
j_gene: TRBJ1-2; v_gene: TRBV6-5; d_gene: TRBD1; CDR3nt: TGTGCCAGCAGTTACCCCGGGACAGGGATAGGTGGCTACACCTTC; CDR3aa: CASSYPGTGIGGYTF
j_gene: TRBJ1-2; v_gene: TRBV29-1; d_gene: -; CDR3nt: TGCAGCGTTGAACCCCCACTTATGGAGGGCTACACCTTC; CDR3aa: CSVEPPLMEGYTF
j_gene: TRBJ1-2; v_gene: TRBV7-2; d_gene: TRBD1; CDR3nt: TGTGCCAGCAGCGACCCCGACAGGGGGTTTGGCTACACCTTC; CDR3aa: CASSDPDRGFGYTF
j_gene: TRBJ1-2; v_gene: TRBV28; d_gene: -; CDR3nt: TGTGCCAGCAGCCCAGACAGGCTCTATGGCTACACCTTC; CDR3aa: CASSPDRLYGYTF
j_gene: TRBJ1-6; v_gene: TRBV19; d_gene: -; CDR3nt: TGTGCCAGTAGTATACAGGGGTTTGGTGCACCCCTCCACTTT; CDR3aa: CASSIQGFGAPLHF
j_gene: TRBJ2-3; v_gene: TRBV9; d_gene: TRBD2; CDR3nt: TGTGCCAGCAGCGTAGAGGGCGGGAGGGCCGCAGATACGCAGTATTTT; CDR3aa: CASSVEGGRAADTQYF
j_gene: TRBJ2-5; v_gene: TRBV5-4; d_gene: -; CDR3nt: TGTGCCAGCAGCTTCAAAGAGACCCAGTACTTC; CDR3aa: CASSFKETQYF
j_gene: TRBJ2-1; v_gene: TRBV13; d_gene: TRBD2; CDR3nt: TGTGCCAGCAGCTTAGGCCGGGGGGACAATGAGCAGTTCTTC; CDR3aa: CASSLGRGDNEQFF
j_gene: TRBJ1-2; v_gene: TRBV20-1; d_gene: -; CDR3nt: TGCAGTGCTAGACAGGGCTATGGCTACACCTTC; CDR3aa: CSARQGYGYTF
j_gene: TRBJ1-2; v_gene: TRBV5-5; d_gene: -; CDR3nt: TGTGCCAGCATGGCAGGGAACTATGGTTACACCTTC; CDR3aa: CASMAGNYGYTF
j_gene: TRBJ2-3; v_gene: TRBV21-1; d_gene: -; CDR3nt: TGTGCCAGCAGACCCCCGACAGGCTATCCCACAGATACGCAGTATTTT; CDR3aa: CASRPPTGYPTDTQYF
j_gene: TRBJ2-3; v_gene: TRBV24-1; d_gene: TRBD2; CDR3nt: TGTGCCACCAGTCAGACTAGCGAGGACACAGATACGCAGTATTTT; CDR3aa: CATSQTSEDTDTQYF
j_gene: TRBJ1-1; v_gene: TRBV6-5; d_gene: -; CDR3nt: TGTGCCAGCAGCCGACCACAGGGAATGACAACTGAAGCTTTCTTT; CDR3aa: CASSRPQGMTTEAFF
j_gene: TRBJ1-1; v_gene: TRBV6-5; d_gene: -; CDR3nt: TGTGCCAGCAGCCGGACCCCAGGGGACACTGAAGCTTTCTTT; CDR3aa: CASSRTPGDTEAFF